The clone carrying this T cell receptor (beta chain) was counted only a few times. The antigen is unknown. The data stem from a study of CD8 T cells in ankylosing spondylitis. Study observations and caveats: Existing reports had already noted some motif variants in reactive arthritis synovial fluid and blood. Within matched ankylosing spondylitis synovial fluid, disease-linked clones were reportedly significantly enriched.

Trimming took 6 bases from V and 10 from J, leaving 19 bases between them. CDR1 is SGHAT and CDR2 is FQNNGV in the germline V gene. The CDR3 contains 14 residues. From the 5' RACE reads, TCRdb called clonotypes with MiXCR, one entry per CDR3 protein. The table shows 150,000 or so distinct CDR3 sequences, with 11% occurring only once. Input material: blood, either unsorted or a sorted T cell fraction (not recorded which). The chain combines TRBV11-2 with TRBJ2-1, with D perhaps being TRBD1 or TRBD2 (5 bases each). This TCR came from a male donor with ankylosing spondylitis or in good health (not recorded which). For the CDR3, the DNA is TGTGCCAGCAGTTTGACCGGGACCCTCGGAGAGCAGTTCTTC. Amino acids: CASSLTGTLGEQFF. Full variable domain (missing parts from reference TRBV11-2 and TRBJ2-1): EAGVAQSPRYKIIEKRQSVAFWCNPISGHATLYWYQQILGQGPKLLIQFQNNGVVDDSQLPKDRFSAERLKGVDSTLKIQPAKLEDSAVYLCASSLTGTLGEQFFGPGTRLTVL.